This T cell receptor beta chain was sequenced for a study of vaccination and CD4 T cells after COVID-19. Overall study context: Timing of post-vaccine sample collection was a median around 75 days after dose two, with a range of 14 to 241. Overlapping peptides of the spike proteins of SARS-CoV-2, HCoV-NL63, HCoV-OC43 and HCoV-229E were used for cell stimulation.

The study sequenced cultured CD4+ T cell DNA using the Oncomine TCR Beta short-read assay. TCRdb reanalysed the PCR reads using MiXCR and keeps one entry per CDR3 protein. The table lists 20,000 to 25,000 distinct CDR3 sequences, 42% of them singletons. Time point here: late sampling 161 to 241 days after vaccination in three convalescent patients. The sample's treatment: roughly 10-day PBMC culture with coronavirus spike peptide pools or control peptides (ViraFEST assay). Notes on the study in general: When vaccine-specific clones from convalescent patients were examined, 304 of 307 were spike mono-reactive. Post-vaccination, and not before, a median roughly 86% of reactive clones appeared in convalescent patients.

V shed 1 base, J shed 7 bases, and the junction held 2 bases outside the gene matches. The V gene's germline CDR1 is DFQATT and CDR2 SNEGSKA (reference sequence). The CDR3 length is 13 residues. To note about this clonotype: What it binds is unknown.

The source of this sequence is a human donor who had recovered from COVID-19. The sequences come from CD4+ T cells from blood, cultured in vitro, collected about 7 months after SARS-CoV-2 vaccination. This rearrangement joins TRBV20-1 to TRBJ2-2, with TRBD2 matching over 8 bases. The CDR3 DNA follows: TGCAGTGCTAGAGTCACTAGCGGCGGGGAGCTGTTTTTT. It is translated as CSARVTSGGELFF.